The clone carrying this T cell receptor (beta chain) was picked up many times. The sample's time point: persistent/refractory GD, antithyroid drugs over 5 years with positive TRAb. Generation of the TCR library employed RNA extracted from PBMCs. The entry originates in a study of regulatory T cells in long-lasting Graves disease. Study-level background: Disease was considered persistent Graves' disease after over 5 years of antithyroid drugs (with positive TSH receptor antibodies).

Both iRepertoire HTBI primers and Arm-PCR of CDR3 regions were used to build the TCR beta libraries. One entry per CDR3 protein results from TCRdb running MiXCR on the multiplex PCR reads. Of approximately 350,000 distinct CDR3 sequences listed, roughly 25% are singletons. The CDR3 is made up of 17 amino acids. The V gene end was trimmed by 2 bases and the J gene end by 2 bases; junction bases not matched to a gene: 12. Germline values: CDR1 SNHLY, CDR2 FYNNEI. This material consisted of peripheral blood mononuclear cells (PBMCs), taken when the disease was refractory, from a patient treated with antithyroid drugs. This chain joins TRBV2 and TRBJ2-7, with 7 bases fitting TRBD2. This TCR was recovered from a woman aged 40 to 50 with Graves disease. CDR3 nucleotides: TGTGCCAGCAGTGAATTAGCGACGGGAGGAATCACCTACGAGCAGTACTTC. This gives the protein CASSELATGGITYEQYF.